This TCR beta chain was recorded in a study of radiotherapy plus CTLA-4 blockade in lung cancer. Across the study: 15% to 20% of patients responded objectively, and 25% to 40% achieved disease control.

The V end was cut by 0 bases, the J end by 2 bases, with 8 bases between. This CDR3 has 14 residues. Germline V gene data show CDR1 as SGHRS and CDR2 as YFSETQ. Points from the study as a whole: TCR clones from tumors expanded in blood after radiotherapy plus ipilimumab. Early blood T cell clone changes and increased post-radiation serum interferon-beta were reportedly the strongest response predictors.

Method: immunoSEQ multiplex PCR; TCRdb's copy keeps in-frame clones and lacks some. The sample lists 75,000 to 80,000 clones; 85% to 90% were seen once. In regard to this clone: Its antigen is unidentified.

The sequencing here drew on peripheral blood, taken from a patient treated with radiotherapy plus ipilimumab. The chain couples TRBV5-1 to TRBJ1-1; a weak D match, TRBD1 (6 bases). The receptor comes from a human donor with non-small cell lung cancer who had stable disease on radiotherapy plus ipilimumab. The CDR3 bases are TGCGCCAGCAGCTTGGAGGGGGAAAACACTGAAGCTTTCTTT. This codes for CASSLEGENTEAFF.